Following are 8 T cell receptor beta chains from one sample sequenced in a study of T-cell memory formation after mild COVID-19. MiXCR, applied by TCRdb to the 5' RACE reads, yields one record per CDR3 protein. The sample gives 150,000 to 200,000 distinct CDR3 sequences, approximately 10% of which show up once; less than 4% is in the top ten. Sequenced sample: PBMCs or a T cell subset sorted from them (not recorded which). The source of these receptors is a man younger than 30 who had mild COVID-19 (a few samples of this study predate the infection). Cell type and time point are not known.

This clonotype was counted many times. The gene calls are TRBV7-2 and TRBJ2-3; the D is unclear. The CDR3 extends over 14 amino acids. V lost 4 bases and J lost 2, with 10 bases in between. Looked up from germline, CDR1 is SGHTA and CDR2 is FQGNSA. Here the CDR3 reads CASSSKASTDTQYF. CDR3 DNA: TGTGCCAGCAGCTCTAAAGCTTCCACAGATACGCAGTATTTT.

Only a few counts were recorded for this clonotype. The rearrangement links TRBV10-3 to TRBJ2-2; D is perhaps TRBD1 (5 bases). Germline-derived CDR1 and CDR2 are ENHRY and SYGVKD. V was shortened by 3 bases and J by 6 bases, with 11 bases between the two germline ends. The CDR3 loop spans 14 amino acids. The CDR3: CAISEGQGAGELFF. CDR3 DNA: TGTGCCATCAGTGAAGGCCAGGGCGCCGGGGAGCTGTTTTTT.

The CDR3 region has the DNA TGCGCCAGCAGTAACCGACTAGCGGGGCAAGAGACCCAGTACTTC. Residues: CASSNRLAGQETQYF. The J gene is TRBJ2-5, the V gene TRBV5-1; 11 positions agree with TRBD2. The CDR3 contains 15 residues. With 5 bases clipped from V and 2 bases from J, the junction kept 5 bases outside the gene matches. CDR1 SGHRS and CDR2 YFSETQ come from the germline V gene.

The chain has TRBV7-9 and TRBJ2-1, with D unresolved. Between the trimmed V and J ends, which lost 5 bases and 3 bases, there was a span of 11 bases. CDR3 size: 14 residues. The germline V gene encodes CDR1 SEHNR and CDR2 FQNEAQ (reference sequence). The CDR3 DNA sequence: TGTGCCAGCAGCCAAGACACCATCTACAATGAGCAGTTCTTC. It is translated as CASSQDTIYNEQFF.

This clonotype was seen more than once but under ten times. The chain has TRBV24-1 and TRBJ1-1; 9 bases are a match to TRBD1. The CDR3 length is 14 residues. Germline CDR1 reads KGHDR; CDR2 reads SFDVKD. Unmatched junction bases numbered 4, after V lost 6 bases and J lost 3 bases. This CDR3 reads CATSQGQGYTEAFF. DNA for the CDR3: TGTGCCACCAGTCAGGGACAGGGTTACACTGAAGCTTTCTTT.

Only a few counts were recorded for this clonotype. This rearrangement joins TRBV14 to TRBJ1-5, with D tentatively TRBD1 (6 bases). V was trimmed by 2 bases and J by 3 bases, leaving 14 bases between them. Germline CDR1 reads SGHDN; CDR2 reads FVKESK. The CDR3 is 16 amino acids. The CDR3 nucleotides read TGTGCCAGCAGCCAATTCGTCGGGACATACAATCAGCCCCAGCATTTT. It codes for CASSQFVGTYNQPQHF.

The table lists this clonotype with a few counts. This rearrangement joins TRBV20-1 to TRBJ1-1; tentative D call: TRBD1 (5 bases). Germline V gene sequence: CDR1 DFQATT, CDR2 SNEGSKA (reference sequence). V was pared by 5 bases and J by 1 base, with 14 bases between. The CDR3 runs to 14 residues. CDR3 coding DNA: TGCAGTGCTCCGCCGCGGACACGGAACACTGAAGCTTTCTTT. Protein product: CSAPPRTRNTEAFF.

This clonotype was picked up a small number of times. The DNA of the CDR3 is TGCGCCAGCAGGTCACTAGCGGGGGCACCAAATCAAGAGACCCAGTACTTC. It codes for CASRSLAGAPNQETQYF. The V gene is TRBV5-1, the J gene TRBJ2-5; 11 nucleotides align to TRBD2. J was trimmed by 2 bases and V by 5 bases; bases with no gene match: 11. Germline V gene data show CDR1 as SGHRS and CDR2 as YFSETQ. CDR3 length: 17 amino acids.